Shown below are 21 T cell receptor beta chains from a single sample sequenced in a study of blood T cell repertoires in COVID-19. Assay used: immunoSEQ multiplex PCR; TCRdb lists only in-frame clones, some missing. The repertoire holds 140,000 to 150,000 clones, with around 90% as singletons. Input material: peripheral blood. Receptors originate from a human donor with COVID-19, enrolled during active disease. The donor label of this sample is uncertain.

The chain combines TRBV6-5 with TRBJ2-1; D unresolved. From germline, CDR1 is MNHEY and CDR2 SVGAGI. The V and J ends lost 7 bases and 9 bases respectively, with 13 bases between them. There are 12 residues in the CDR3. Here the CDR3 DNA reads TGTGCCAGCACAAATCCCGGTGGTGAGCAGTTCTTC. Translation: CASTNPGGEQFF.

The chain couples TRBV2 to TRBJ2-1; 11 bases are shared with TRBD2. J gave up 6 bases and V 10 bases, and 11 bases lay outside the gene matches. Germline V lookup: CDR1 SNHLY, CDR2 FYNNEI. The CDR3 totals 15 residues. The DNA of the CDR3 is TGTGCCAACAGACTAGCGGGGTCTGCCCCCAATGAGCAGTTCTTC. Its protein product is CANRLAGSAPNEQFF.

V usage is TRBV4-2 and J usage is TRBJ2-7, with D possibly matching TRBD1 (5 bases). V was pared by 0 bases and J by 4 bases, with 16 bases between. The CDR3 length is 16 residues. Per the germline V gene, CDR1 is LGHNA and CDR2 is YNFKEQ. The CDR3 DNA follows: TGTGCCAGCAGCCAAGATTCCCCAGACAGTACTTACGAGCAGTACTTC. Protein product: CASSQDSPDSTYEQYF.

The chain carries TRBV7-9 and TRBJ2-1; a weak D match, TRBD2 (5 bases). CDR3 length equals 15 residues. V was shortened by 5 bases and J by 0 bases, with 11 bases between the two germline ends. Germline CDR1 and CDR2: SEHNR and FQNEAQ (reference sequence). The CDR3 DNA sequence: TGTGCCAGCAGCGGGGTTGCGGGCTCCTACAATGAGCAGTTCTTC. Its protein is CASSGVAGSYNEQFF.

This clone is a singleton in its sample. V and J are TRBV9 and TRBJ2-1; the match to TRBD2 covers 11 bases. Per germline, CDR1 SGDLS and CDR2 YYNGEE. This CDR3 spans 23 amino acids. V lost 3 bases to trimming and J lost 1 base; unmatched junction nucleotides: 24. CDR3 sequence (DNA): TGTGCCAGCAGCGCCCGGCCGCAAAAAGGTAGCGGGGGGGCAGATGGGTCCTACAATGAGCAGTTCTTC. Translated: CASSARPQKGSGGADGSYNEQFF.

This chain connects TRBV5-1 to TRBJ1-1; no firm D call. Germline lookup yields CDR1 SGHRS and CDR2 YFSETQ. V gave up 2 bases and J gave up 0 bases, with 11 bases separating them. This CDR3 is built from 15 residues. The CDR3 DNA sequence: TGCGCCAGCAGCTTAAAAACACCTCTGAACACTGAAGCTTTCTTT. It yields the protein CASSLKTPLNTEAFF.

This clone has a single count. This chain connects TRBV23-1 to TRBJ2-7; 8 positions agree with TRBD1. TRBV23-1 is reported as an ORF; its role is uncertain. J gave up 3 bases and V 4 bases, and 29 bases lay outside the gene matches. The CDR3 is made up of 22 amino acids. CDR3 bases: TGCGCCAGCAGTCTGCCCCCAATTTCTCTGGGACAGGCCCGTTCCCATTTCTACGAGCAGTACTTC. Translated, it gives CASSLPPISLGQARSHFYEQYF.

To note about this clone: This specimen includes other DNA sequences encoding the same CDR3. The V and J genes are TRBV7-9 and TRBJ2-5, with no clear D. Germline CDR1 and CDR2: SEHNR and FQNEAQ (reference sequence). Trimming stripped 4 bases from V and 3 bases from J, with 3 bases between. This CDR3 is built from 11 residues. CDR3 region: CASSSEETQYF. As DNA, the CDR3 is TGTGCCAGCAGCTCTGAAGAGACCCAGTACTTC.

This clone was picked up a small number of times. V gene TRBV2 combines with J gene TRBJ2-7, with TRBD1 matching over 7 bases. Germline CDR1 reads SNHLY; CDR2 reads FYNNEI. This CDR3 comprises 14 residues. After removal of 7 bases from V and 0 bases from J, the junction contained 6 bases not matched to a gene. Here the CDR3 DNA reads TGTGCCAGCAATCTACAGGGGAGCTCCTACGAGCAGTACTTC. Its protein product is CASNLQGSSYEQYF.

The chain couples TRBV4-2 to TRBJ1-6; TRBD1 might be the D (5 bases). Germline CDR1 is LGHNA and CDR2 is YNFKEQ. There are 12 residues in the CDR3. The V end was cut by 2 bases, the J end by 13 bases, with 9 bases between. The CDR3 nucleotides are TGTGCCAGCAGCCAAACAGGCACTCCCCTCCACTTT. Residues: CASSQTGTPLHF.

The V call is TRBV29-1, the J call TRBJ1-1; D ambiguous. V was trimmed by 3 bases and J by 4 bases, leaving 9 bases between them. Germline CDR1 SQVTM, CDR2 ANQGSEA. This CDR3 has 12 amino acids. CDR3 bases: TGCAGCGTTGACAGGTCCGGCACTGAAGCTTTCTTT. As protein: CSVDRSGTEAFF.

V and J are TRBV30 and TRBJ2-2; D is perhaps TRBD2 (5 bases). Trimming shortened V by 4 bases and J by 5 bases, and 14 bases separated the two germline ends. The V gene's germline CDR1 is GTSNPN and CDR2 SVGIG (reference sequence). The CDR3 is made up of 14 amino acids. Written as DNA, the CDR3 is TGTGCCTGGACCCTCACGGGGTTAACCGGGGAGCTGTTTTTT. It translates to CAWTLTGLTGELFF.

The rearrangement joins TRBV14 to TRBJ2-7; D perhaps matches TRBD2 (6 bases). Germline V gene lookup returns CDR1 SGHDN and CDR2 FVKESK. The V end was cut by 3 bases, the J end by 7 bases, with 13 bases between. This CDR3 spans 13 amino acids. CDR3 sequence: CASSQAGYGEQYF. CDR3 in DNA: TGTGCCAGCAGCCAGGCGGGGTATGGGGAGCAGTACTTC.

The chain has TRBV19 and TRBJ1-2; no firm D call. The CDR3 runs 14 residues. Per the germline V gene, CDR1 is LNHDA and CDR2 is SQIVND (reference sequence). Trimming removed 0 bases from V and 2 bases from J, with 7 bases in between. The CDR3 DNA follows: TGTGCCAGTAGTATAGATCACAGAAACTATGGCTACACCTTC. As protein: CASSIDHRNYGYTF.

In regard to this clone: The junction departs from germline at one end; a sequencing error may be responsible. The chain uses TRBV7-7 and TRBJ2-2; D may be TRBD1 (6 bases). Germline CDR1 is SSHAT and CDR2 is FNYEAQ (reference sequence). The CDR3 extends over 14 amino acids. The DNA for the CDR3 is TGTGCTAGCAGCTTAAGACAGGAGTCCGGGGAGCTGTTTTTT. Protein: CASSLRQESGELFF.

This chain links TRBV3-1 (or the pseudogene TRBV3-2) with TRBJ2-1; 7 bases are a match to TRBD1. Unmatched junction bases numbered 8, after V lost 4 bases and J lost 2 bases. Germline V lookup: CDR1 LGHDT, CDR2 YNNKEL (reference sequence). CDR3 size: 16 residues. CDR3 loop: CASSRLRDSPYNEQFF. The CDR3 coding sequence is TGTGCCAGCAGCCGGTTAAGGGACAGTCCCTACAATGAGCAGTTCTTC.

The chain couples TRBV3-1 (or the pseudogene TRBV3-2) to TRBJ1-5; D remains unclear. Trimming took 0 bases from V and 5 from J, leaving 11 bases between them. Germline values: CDR1 LGHDT, CDR2 YNNKEL (reference sequence). The CDR3 loop spans 15 amino acids. In nucleotides, the CDR3 is TGTGCCAGCAGCCAAGATGCGGGATACGATCAGCCCCAGCATTTT. Protein: CASSQDAGYDQPQHF.

The chain is built from TRBV4-1 and TRBJ1-2; 7 bases line up with TRBD1. Germline assignment: CDR1 MGHRA and CDR2 YSYEKL. Trimming cost V 0 bases and J 0 bases; bases outside gene matches: 7. The CDR3 is made up of 17 amino acids. CDR3 in amino acids: CASSQDNPGQANYGYTF. DNA for the CDR3: TGCGCCAGCAGCCAAGATAACCCCGGACAGGCTAACTATGGCTACACCTTC.

V gene TRBV6-5 combines with J gene TRBJ1-2, with TRBD1 matching 8 bases. J was trimmed by 4 bases and V by 2 bases; bases with no gene match: 3. Per the germline V gene, CDR1 is MNHEY and CDR2 is SVGAGI. The CDR3 extends over 14 amino acids. This CDR3 is CASSYAGTGYGYTF. CDR3 DNA: TGTGCCAGCAGTTACGCCGGGACAGGCTATGGCTACACCTTC.

This sequence joins TRBV5-1 and TRBJ1-3; 7 bases align to TRBD1. The CDR3 loop spans 15 amino acids. V lost 4 bases and J lost 4; bases outside the gene matches: 8. CDR1 is SGHRS, CDR2 YFSETQ, per germline. CDR3 residues: CASSPDREIGNTIYF. DNA for the CDR3: TGCGCCAGCAGCCCTGACAGGGAAATAGGAAACACCATATATTTT.

The CDR3 bases are TGTGCCAGCAGCCGAGGGGGGGAAAGCACAGATACGCAGTATTTT. The encoded protein is CASSRGGESTDTQYF. This sequence joins TRBV7-9 and TRBJ2-3; a possible D gene is TRBD2 (7 bases). V dropped 5 bases and J dropped 0 bases, with 12 bases sitting between them. The CDR3 is 15 amino acids. In germline, CDR1 is SEHNR, CDR2 FQNEAQ (reference sequence).